The 19 T cell receptor beta chains below all came from one sample that was sequenced in a study of post-analysis software for immune sequencing data. Study-wide findings and caveats: In patients, about 5 TRBV segments were more frequent than in controls, with TRBV5-6, TRBV5-1 and TRBV20-1 among them.

The library was made from cDNA and included unique molecular identifiers. TCRdb itself ran the PCR reads through MiXCR, one entry per CDR3 protein. This sample has a few hundred thousand distinct CDR3 sequences; less than 40% occur once, and the top ten carry 4% to 5.5%. No antigen is known for these receptors. Specimen: blood. These TCRs come from a girl aged 5-17 years with multiple sclerosis.

A note on this clonotype: Since a much larger clone is just one base distant, this may be a read error. This chain joins TRBV29-1 and TRBJ2-7, with D perhaps TRBD1 or TRBD2 (5 bases each). From germline, CDR1 is SQVTM and CDR2 ANQGSEA. The CDR3 consists of 11 residues. V was shortened by 7 bases and J by 3 bases, with 10 bases between the two germline ends. The CDR3 coding sequence is TGCAGCGCATGGGACGGCTACGAGCAGTACTTC. Translation: CSAWDGYEQYF.

This clonotype was recorded a few times. V is TRBV18 and J is TRBJ2-5; 11 bases agree with TRBD2. With 0 bases clipped from V and 5 bases from J, the junction kept 8 bases outside the gene matches. CDR1 is KGHSH and CDR2 is LQKENI in the germline V gene. The CDR3 extends over 17 amino acids. The CDR3 bases are TGTGCCAGCTCACCACCGAATAGCGGGAGGGCCGAGGAGACCCAGTACTTC. Residues: CASSPPNSGRAEETQYF.

With respect to this clonotype: A read error is possible here, since a much larger clone lies one base away. CDR3 amino acids: CASGLVQGARETQYF. The CDR3 coding sequence is TGTGCCAGCGGCTTGGTACAGGGGGCGCGGGAGACCCAGTACTTC. V usage is TRBV5-5 and J usage is TRBJ2-5; 9 bases agree with TRBD1. The CDR3 runs to 15 residues. CDR1 is SGHKS and CDR2 is YYEKEE in the germline V gene (reference sequence).

This clonotype was counted at least ten times. The rearrangement joins TRBV12-3 or TRBV12-4 to TRBJ1-2; the D is unclear. V lost 7 bases to trimming and J lost 8 bases, with 20 bases between them. The CDR3 runs to 14 residues. CDR3 in DNA: TGTGCCAGCAACCCCGACGGTACATACAGAGGCTACACCTTC. This translates into CASNPDGTYRGYTF.

This clonotype was picked up many times. The rearrangement joins TRBV12-5 to TRBJ2-5; 7 positions agree with TRBD2. Germline-derived CDR1 and CDR2 are LGHNT and FRNRAP. V lost 7 bases, J lost 2 bases, and 4 bases stayed unmatched. This CDR3 comprises 13 residues. The CDR3 bases are TGTGCTAGTGCGCGGGAGTTGCAAGAGACCCAGTACTTC. Translating gives CASARELQETQYF.

This clonotype was seen ten or more times. The CDR3 DNA sequence: TGTGCCAGCAGTGACTTGAAGGGTTACCTCACGCTGGTGCAGTATTTT. Its protein product is CASSDLKGYLTLVQYF. This chain uses TRBV25-1 with TRBJ2-3; no firm D call. The V gene lost 3 bases and the J gene lost 11 bases, with 24 bases spanning the gap. The CDR3 has 16 amino acids. Germline V CDR1 and CDR2: MGHDK, SYGVNS.

Concerning this clonotype: Mismatch with germline at one junction end may stem from a read error. This sequence joins TRBV12-3 or TRBV12-4 and TRBJ2-5; 7 bases fit TRBD1. The CDR3 is 15 residues long. The CDR3 spells CASSLRQGLQEIQYF. CDR3 in DNA: TGTGCCAGCAGTTTAAGACAGGGTCTACAAGAGATCCAGTACTTC.

The gene calls are TRBV7-2 and TRBJ2-4, with D unclear. The DNA matches TRBJ2-5 better at its end, which makes the J call doubtful. From germline, CDR1 is SGHTA and CDR2 FQGNSA. CDR3 length: 12 residues. The CDR3, as DNA: TGTGCCAGCAGCAAATACTCGGAGACCCAGTACTTC. Residues: CASSKYSETQYF.

This clonotype came up many times. This sequence joins TRBV11-2 and TRBJ2-1, with TRBD2 identical over 14 bases. The germline V gene encodes CDR1 SGHAT and CDR2 FQNNGV. Trimming cost V 4 bases and J 5 bases; bases outside gene matches: 19. The CDR3 is made up of 21 amino acids. The CDR3 sequence is CASSSYRGRRWTSGRNNEQFF. In nucleotides, the CDR3 is TGTGCCAGCAGCTCCTACAGGGGGCGGCGATGGACTAGCGGGAGGAACAATGAGCAGTTCTTC.

The rearrangement uses TRBV5-5 and TRBJ1-2, with TRBD1 matching 10 bases. Germline V lookup: CDR1 SGHKS, CDR2 YYEKEE (reference sequence). The V segment lost 4 bases and the J segment 8 bases; nucleotides outside the gene matches: 11. The length of the CDR3 is 15 residues. The CDR3 sequence: CASSHWKGTGEGYTF. The CDR3 DNA reads as TGTGCCAGCAGCCATTGGAAGGGGACAGGGGAAGGCTACACCTTC.

A note on this clonotype: A much larger clone differs from this one at a single base, so this may be a read error. V is TRBV12-3 or TRBV12-4 and J is TRBJ2-1; TRBD2 agrees at 10 bases. The CDR3 length is 19 residues. The J segment lost 2 bases and the V segment lost 6 bases, leaving 16 bases of the junction unmatched. CDR3 nucleotides: TGTGCCAGCAGGGCGGGTAGGACTAGCGGAGCGAGCCCCTACAATGAGCAGTTCTTC. Its translation is CASRAGRTSGASPYNEQFF.

This clonotype came up many times. The V and J genes are TRBV4-2 and TRBJ1-1; 7 positions agree with TRBD1. Germline values: CDR1 LGHNA, CDR2 YNFKEQ. The CDR3 contains 16 residues. Losses at the gene ends were 4 bases for V and 0 bases for J; bases not matched to a gene: 8. The CDR3 protein is CASSRETDRLNTEAFF. The CDR3 bases are TGTGCCAGCAGCCGGGAAACGGACAGGTTGAACACTGAAGCTTTCTTT.

CDR3 region: CATSRGQGAYEQYF. The CDR3 DNA is TGTGCCACCAGCAGAGGACAGGGGGCCTACGAGCAGTACTTC. The chain has TRBV15 and TRBJ2-7; 9 bases agree with TRBD1. This CDR3 is 14 amino acids long. Trimming at V came to 1 base and at J to 2 bases, leaving 0 bases not matched to a gene. Per the germline V gene, CDR1 is LNHNV and CDR2 is YYDKDF (reference sequence).

This clonotype was counted only a few times. A much larger clone sits a single nucleotide away, making a read error possible. V usage is TRBV4-2 and J usage is TRBJ2-7, with D maybe TRBD2 (5 bases). Deletions cut 6 bases from V and 7 bases from J, with 28 bases between. The CDR3 sequence is 17 residues long. In germline, CDR1 is LGHNA, CDR2 YNFKEQ. The CDR3 bases are TGTGCCAGCAGAACACCCGGCGGGTCACGAAAGGAAAATGAGCAGTACTTC. Translated: CASRTPGGSRKENEQYF.

This clonotype came up many times. This sequence joins TRBV2 and TRBJ1-2; D ambiguous. This CDR3 spans 13 amino acids. V lost 7 bases to trimming and J lost 2 bases, with 11 bases between them. Germline lookup yields CDR1 SNHLY and CDR2 FYNNEI. This CDR3 reads CASIGRRNYGYTF. CDR3 DNA sequence: TGTGCCAGCATCGGCAGGAGAAACTATGGCTACACCTTC.

V and J are TRBV6-6 and TRBJ2-4; D not resolved. Judging by the DNA end, TRBJ2-7 fits better; the J call may be wrong. The germline V gene encodes CDR1 MNHNY and CDR2 SVGAGI (reference sequence). CDR3 length equals 14 residues. CDR3 sequence: CASSHSTGLYEQYF. The CDR3 DNA sequence: TGTGCCAGCAGCCACTCGACTGGCTTATACGAGCAGTACTTC.

The sample holds many counts of this clonotype. The chain carries TRBV7-9 and TRBJ2-1; D possibly matches TRBD1 or TRBD2 (5 bases each). The CDR3 has 15 amino acids. The V end was cut by 3 bases, the J end by 4 bases, with 13 bases between. CDR1 SEHNR and CDR2 FQNEAQ come from the germline V gene (reference sequence). As DNA, the CDR3 is TGTGCCAGCAGCTTCCAGGGAGAGGGGTACAATGAGCAGTTCTTC. Residues: CASSFQGEGYNEQFF.

This clonotype came up many times. V gene TRBV4-1 combines with J gene TRBJ1-6; possible D gene TRBD1, 6 bases. Trimming took off 0 bases at V and 0 bases at J, with 15 bases between the two ends. The CDR3 totals 19 residues. The V gene's germline CDR1 is MGHRA and CDR2 YSYEKL. In nucleotides, the CDR3 is TGCGCCAGCAGCCAAGAAGGGGGGCCCCTTAGCTCCTATAATTCACCCCTCCACTTT. Translating it yields CASSQEGGPLSSYNSPLHF.

This clonotype was counted at least ten times. The chain links TRBV25-1 to TRBJ2-1, with D perhaps matching TRBD2 (6 bases). Germline CDR1 MGHDK, CDR2 SYGVNS. V was cut by 8 bases and J by 0 bases, with 11 bases left in between. The CDR3 has 14 residues. CDR3 protein: CASEDGSSYNEQFF. The CDR3 region has the DNA TGTGCCAGCGAGGACGGGAGCTCCTACAATGAGCAGTTCTTC. Full variable domain (missing parts from reference TRBV25-1 and TRBJ2-1): EADIYQTPRYLVIGTGKKITLECSQTMGHDKMYWYQQDPGMELHLIHYSYGVNSTEKGDLSSESTVSRIRTEHFPLTLESARPSHTSQYLCASEDGSSYNEQFFGPGTRLTVL.